One sample yielded the 21 T cell receptor beta chains listed below, sequenced in a study of cytomegalovirus exposure and HLA in healthy donors. PCR used 60 Vbeta primers and 13 Jbeta primers. Here immunoSEQ multiplex PCR was the method, and the copy in TCRdb shows in-frame clones only, minus some. Recorded for this sample: 90,000 to 130,000 clones. The sequencing sample was made of PBMCs. Receptors were obtained from a man between 35 and 55 years old in good health and CMV-seropositive.

V gene TRBV5-3 combines with J gene TRBJ2-1; 8 bases are a match to TRBD1. TRBV5-3 is marked as an open reading frame, function uncertain. The junction had 6 bases not matched to a gene; V was cut back by 3 bases and J by 4 bases. The CDR3 sequence is 15 residues long. CDR3 loop: CARSYLQGDYNEQFF. The CDR3 DNA follows: TGTGCCAGAAGCTATCTACAGGGGGATTACAATGAGCAGTTCTTC.

The V and J genes are TRBV28 and TRBJ2-1; 9 bases fit TRBD2. From germline, CDR1 is MDHEN and CDR2 SYDVKM. J lost 7 bases, V lost 5 bases, and 15 bases had no gene match. The CDR3 consists of 17 residues. The CDR3 bases are TGTGCCAGCAGTCTACTGACTACAGCGGGAGGTCGGAATGAGCAGTTCTTC. Residues: CASSLLTTAGGRNEQFF. Full variable domain (missing parts from reference TRBV28 and TRBJ2-1): DVKVTQSSRYLVKRTGEKVFLECVQDMDHENMFWYRQDPGLGLRLIYFSYDVKMKEKGDIPEGYSVSREKKERFSLILESASTNQTSMYLCASSLLTTAGGRNEQFFGPGTRLTVL.

The chain uses TRBV10-3 and TRBJ1-5; 10 bases map to TRBD1. Germline-derived CDR1 and CDR2 are ENHRY and SYGVKD. CDR3 size: 15 residues. V lost 2 bases to trimming and J lost 6 bases; unmatched junction nucleotides: 4. The DNA of the CDR3 is TGTGCCATCAGTGAGGGGACAGGGGCGGCTCAGCCCCAGCATTTT. Encoded protein: CAISEGTGAAQPQHF.

The chain carries TRBV28 and TRBJ2-3, with 12 positions matching TRBD2. CDR1 MDHEN and CDR2 SYDVKM come from the germline V gene. The CDR3 extends over 16 amino acids. V shed 5 bases and J 2 bases; nucleotides not matched to a gene: 5. CDR3 sequence reads: CASSGWTSGITDTQYF. The CDR3 bases are TGTGCCAGCAGTGGCTGGACTAGCGGGATCACAGATACGCAGTATTTT.

The genes are TRBV7-9 and TRBJ2-3; TRBD1 agrees at 11 bases. After removal of 5 bases from V and 5 bases from J, the junction contained 6 bases not matched to a gene. CDR1 SEHNR and CDR2 FQNEAQ come from the germline V gene (reference sequence). This CDR3 spans 15 amino acids. CDR3 coding DNA: TGTGCCAGCAGCGTCAGGGACAGGGGGTTAGATACGCAGTATTTT. Encoded protein: CASSVRDRGLDTQYF.

A remark on this clone: The same CDR3 also results from other DNA sequences found in this sample. The rearrangement links TRBV19 to TRBJ2-7, with 7 bases lining up with TRBD2. V trimming: 3 bases; J trimming: 5 bases; junction bases outside the gene matches: 7. Germline CDR1 is LNHDA and CDR2 is SQIVND (reference sequence). CDR3 length: 14 amino acids. CDR3 sequence: CASSIGAGVNEQYF. The CDR3 DNA follows: TGTGCCAGTAGTATCGGGGCGGGAGTAAACGAGCAGTACTTC.

The chain links TRBV6-1 to TRBJ2-2; D ambiguous. V dropped 10 bases and J dropped 6 bases, with 15 bases sitting between them. From germline, CDR1 is MNHNS and CDR2 SASEGT. The CDR3 totals 13 residues. The CDR3 region has the DNA TGTGCCATCAGCGCCGTCCGGTCCGGGGAGCTGTTTTTT. It yields the protein CAISAVRSGELFF.

The chain couples TRBV20-1 to TRBJ2-4; D uncertain. Per the germline V gene, CDR1 is DFQATT and CDR2 is SNEGSKA (reference sequence). The CDR3 extends over 11 amino acids. The V gene lost 4 bases and the J gene lost 5 bases, with 6 bases spanning the gap. The CDR3 spells CSAIRENIQYF. For the CDR3, the DNA is TGCAGTGCTATCCGAGAAAACATTCAGTACTTC.

V gene TRBV29-1 combines with J gene TRBJ2-5; TRBD2 matches at 13 bases. Germline loops: CDR1 SQVTM, CDR2 ANQGSEA. V lost 3 bases to trimming and J lost 5 bases; unmatched junction nucleotides: 6. The CDR3 extends over 15 amino acids. As DNA, the CDR3 is TGCAGCGTTGACACTAGCGGGAGGGCCTCTGAGACCCAGTACTTC. This encodes CSVDTSGRASETQYF.

The J gene is TRBJ2-2, the V gene TRBV29-1; 9 bases are shared with TRBD1. Per germline, CDR1 SQVTM and CDR2 ANQGSEA. V was clipped by 5 bases and J by 6 bases; unmatched bases: 4. This CDR3 region has 13 residues. CDR3 protein: CSVRTGEAGELFF. CDR3 nucleotide sequence: TGCAGCGTTCGGACAGGGGAGGCCGGGGAGCTGTTTTTT.

This sequence joins TRBV29-1 and TRBJ1-2, with D maybe TRBD1 (5 bases). Deletions cut 6 bases from V and 5 bases from J, with 16 bases between. The V gene's germline CDR1 is SQVTM and CDR2 ANQGSEA. The CDR3 covers 13 residues. CDR3 sequence reads: CSVTTGGRYGYTF. The CDR3 bases are TGCAGCGTCACTACCGGGGGACGTTATGGCTACACCTTC.

The chain is built from TRBV29-1 and TRBJ1-2; D remains unclear. Trimming pared 6 bases from V and 2 bases from J, leaving 7 bases between. Looked up from germline, CDR1 is SQVTM and CDR2 is ANQGSEA. This CDR3 is built from 11 residues. Here the CDR3 reads CSVAINYGYTF. The CDR3 bases are TGCAGCGTCGCGATAAACTATGGCTACACCTTC. The full variable domain, rest sourced from reference TRBV29-1 and TRBJ1-2, is SAVISQKPSRDICQRGTSLTIQCQVDSQVTMMFWYRQQPGQSLTLIATANQGSEATYESGFVIDKFPISRPNLTFSTLTVSNMSPEDSSIYLCSVAINYGYTFGSGTRLTVV.

This chain connects TRBV14 to TRBJ1-1, with D possibly TRBD1 on 5 matching bases. The CDR3 has 13 residues. V shed 4 bases and J shed 1 base, with 7 bases lying between them. Germline V CDR1 and CDR2: SGHDN, FVKESK. This CDR3 reads CASSLQENTEAFF. As DNA, the CDR3 is TGTGCCAGCAGCCTACAGGAGAACACTGAAGCTTTCTTT. Together with reference TRBV14 and TRBJ1-1, the CDR3 gives the full variable domain: EAGVTQFPSHSVIEKGQTVTLRCDPISGHDNLYWYRRVMGKEIKFLLHFVKESKQDESGMPNNRFLAERTGGTYSTLKVQPAELEDSGVYFCASSLQENTEAFFGQGTRLTVV.

The chain carries TRBV27 and TRBJ1-4, with 8 bases lining up with TRBD1. With 4 bases clipped from V and 0 bases from J, the junction kept 13 bases outside the gene matches. In germline, CDR1 is MNHEY, CDR2 SMNVEV (reference sequence). The CDR3 length is 19 residues. Written as DNA, the CDR3 is TGTGCCAGCAGTTCCACCTTTAGGGGCAGGGGGCCAACTAATGAAAAACTGTTTTTT. This encodes CASSSTFRGRGPTNEKLFF.

This chain links TRBV2 with TRBJ1-3; D call uncertain. The CDR3 totals 14 residues. Trimming removed 7 bases at V and 2 bases at J, with 12 bases between. Germline V gives CDR1 SNHLY, CDR2 FYNNEI. This CDR3 is CASKGGLPGNTIYF. The CDR3 DNA reads TGTGCCAGCAAGGGAGGCCTCCCTGGAAACACCATATATTTT.

The rearrangement uses TRBV7-9 and TRBJ1-1; 8 positions agree with TRBD1. The J segment lost 0 bases and the V segment lost 5 bases, leaving 5 bases of the junction unmatched. The CDR3 is 15 amino acids. Germline V lookup: CDR1 SEHNR, CDR2 FQNEAQ (reference sequence). The CDR3 nucleotides are TGTGCCAGCAGCCCCGGACAGGGAATGAACACTGAAGCTTTCTTT. Translated, it gives CASSPGQGMNTEAFF.

The CDR3 DNA follows: TGTGCCAGCAGATACAACCGGGACTTCGCCTACGAGCAGTACTTC. This codes for CASRYNRDFAYEQYF. V is TRBV27 and J is TRBJ2-7, with a tentative D call TRBD2 (6 bases). CDR3 length: 15 residues. Trimming took off 6 bases at V and 2 bases at J, with 17 bases between the two ends. Germline V gives CDR1 MNHEY, CDR2 SMNVEV (reference sequence).

The rearrangement links TRBV19 to TRBJ2-7; the D gene is possibly TRBD1 (6 bases). The CDR3 extends over 13 amino acids. The V and J ends lost 5 bases and 3 bases respectively, with 11 bases between them. Germline V CDR1 and CDR2: LNHDA, SQIVND (reference sequence). CDR3 in amino acids: CASSLGQSYEQYF. The CDR3 bases are TGTGCCAGTAGTCTAGGACAGAGCTACGAGCAGTACTTC.

The chain is built from TRBV4-3 and TRBJ2-5, with unresolved D. The DNA end is more similar to TRBJ2-7, so the J call may be wrong. Looked up from germline, CDR1 is LGHNA and CDR2 is YSLEER. The CDR3 covers 15 residues. This chain's CDR3 is CASSQEWVDSYEQYF. CDR3 DNA sequence: TGCGCCAGCAGCCAAGAATGGGTGGACTCCTACGAGCAGTACTTC.

The CDR3 loop is CASSQGQGFEQYF. CDR3 DNA: TGCGCCAGCAGCCAAGGACAGGGGTTCGAGCAGTACTTC. J is TRBJ2-7 and V is TRBV4-1, with 8 bases lining up with TRBD1. In germline, CDR1 is MGHRA, CDR2 YSYEKL. With 1 base clipped from V and 6 bases from J, the junction kept 2 bases outside the gene matches. The CDR3 loop spans 13 amino acids.

The chain uses TRBV9 and TRBJ2-5; maybe TRBD2 (5 bases). CDR3 length equals 15 residues. In germline, CDR1 is SGDLS, CDR2 YYNGEE. Deletions cut 4 bases from V and 0 bases from J, with 13 bases between. This chain's CDR3 is CASSPEGFYQETQYF. In DNA, the CDR3 is TGTGCCAGCAGCCCCGAGGGATTCTACCAAGAGACCCAGTACTTC.